Listed below are T cell receptor beta chains from one sample, sequenced in a study of identical twins. TCRdb recomputed calls from the 5' RACE reads with MiXCR, one row per CDR3 protein. The table lists hundreds of thousands of distinct CDR3 sequences, about 7.3% of them singletons. This same sample was also part of a study on yellow fever vaccine responses in identical twins.

The specimen was memory (CD45RO+) T cells sorted from blood. These receptors came from a woman in her late teens or twenties in good health. CDR3s include the opening cysteine and the closing phenylalanine or tryptophan. The D gene is left open where the match is weak. For some rows the clone size is stated as once, few or many, or as a class when expanded; others skip it.

16	TRBJ2-3	.	TRBV20-1	TRBD2	CSAYSGGAVSTDTQYF	TGCAGTGCTTATAGCGGGGGGGCAGTAAGCACAGATACGCAGTATTTT
15	TRBJ1-1	.	TRBV3-1	.	CASSQASHGQPGAFF	TGTGCCAGCAGCCAAGCTAGTCACGGACAGCCTGGAGCTTTCTTT
12	TRBJ2-1	.	TRBV18	.	CASSPWLREQFF	TGTGCCAGCTCACCCTGGTTGCGAGAGCAGTTCTTC
14	TRBJ2-3	.	TRBV12-3/TRBV12-4	.	CASSRAGMADTQYF	TGTGCCAGCAGTCGAGCAGGGATGGCAGATACGCAGTATTTT
15	TRBJ2-1	.	TRBV2	TRBD1	CASRYQGVSGDEQFF	TGTGCCAGCAGATACCAGGGGGTTTCTGGTGATGAGCAGTTCTTC
13	TRBJ2-7	many	TRBV7-9	.	CASSLTSIPEQYF	TGTGCCAGCAGCTTAACGTCCATTCCCGAGCAGTACTTC
15	TRBJ2-7	many	TRBV12-3/TRBV12-4	TRBD2	CASSPQAGGSYEQYF	TGTGCCAGCAGCCCCCAAGCGGGAGGTTCCTACGAGCAGTACTTC
15	TRBJ2-1	few	TRBV7-9	.	CASSKSEVSYNEQFF	TGTGCCAGCAGTAAGAGCGAAGTTTCCTACAATGAGCAGTTCTTC
18	TRBJ2-1	.	TRBV11-2	TRBD2	CASSSFRGGRQSYNEQFF	TGTGCCAGCAGCTCCTTTAGGGGCGGGAGGCAATCCTACAATGAGCAGTTCTTC
15	TRBJ2-1	few	TRBV24-1	TRBD1	CATKPRDRGVNEQFF	TGTGCCACCAAGCCCCGGGACAGGGGGGTCAATGAGCAGTTCTTC